These 29 T cell receptor beta chains were sequenced from one sample in a study of cytomegalovirus exposure and HLA in healthy donors listed by TCRdb under 2017. The library was obtained by the immunoSEQ multiplex PCR assay. A mixture of 60 forward primers for TCR Vbeta segments and 13 reverse primers for TCR Jbeta segments was used in the multiplex PCR. TCRdb stores this immuneACCESS table with in-frame sequences only. Part of the clones is absent; in the studies checked, under half of the shortfall reflects unresolved V genes, and no reason is known for the rest. Counted in this sample were over 100,000 clones; 77% of them appeared once. The ten largest clones represent roughly 3.9% of the sample. Sequencing was carried out using PBMCs. The receptors derive from a male donor in good health and CMV-seropositive.

CDR3 sequence reads: CASRSTGNPRDGYTF. CDR3 coding DNA: TGTGCCAGCAGATCGACAGGGAATCCTCGGGATGGCTACACCTTC. The chain recombines TRBV6-1 with TRBJ1-2; 7 bases agree with TRBD1. This CDR3 contains 15 residues. V lost 6 bases and J lost 6; bases outside the gene matches: 13. CDR1 and CDR2 (germline): MNHNS, SASEGT.

V is TRBV9 and J is TRBJ2-1; TRBD2 aligns across 8 bases. Germline assignment: CDR1 SGDLS and CDR2 YYNGEE. This CDR3 spans 17 amino acids. V lost 2 bases to trimming and J lost 2 bases; unmatched junction nucleotides: 9. The CDR3 loop is CASSVLDTGGAYNEQFF. The CDR3 DNA follows: TGTGCCAGCAGCGTTCTGGATACGGGAGGGGCCTACAATGAGCAGTTCTTC.

This clone was seen once. The genes are TRBV6-5 and TRBJ1-4, with 7 bases aligning to TRBD1. Germline lookup yields CDR1 MNHEY and CDR2 SVGAGI. CDR3 length equals 15 residues. V lost 0 bases to trimming and J lost 8 bases; unmatched junction nucleotides: 6. CDR3 bases: TGTGCCAGCAGTTACTCTGGGACAGCAAACGAAAAACTGTTTTTT. Encoded protein: CASSYSGTANEKLFF.

This chain links TRBV19 with TRBJ1-5, with D perhaps TRBD1 (6 bases). In germline, CDR1 is LNHDA, CDR2 SQIVND (reference sequence). This CDR3 has 14 residues. Trimming left V 5 bases short and J 7 bases short, with 15 bases between. CDR3: CASSPRGGGQPQHF. In DNA form, the CDR3 reads TGTGCCAGTAGTCCCCGGGGGGGCGGGCAGCCCCAGCATTTT.

V gene TRBV18 combines with J gene TRBJ1-3; D is undetermined. The V gene lost 3 bases and the J gene lost 4 bases, with 10 bases spanning the gap. Germline V CDR1 and CDR2: KGHSH, LQKENI. CDR3 length: 14 amino acids. In DNA form, the CDR3 reads TGTGCCAGCTCACCGCAGGTATCCGGAAACACCATATATTTT. Its translation: CASSPQVSGNTIYF.

This sequence joins TRBV6-4 and TRBJ1-1, with D perhaps matching TRBD1 (6 bases). Germline CDR1 is MRHNA and CDR2 is SNTAGT. This CDR3 is built from 13 residues. V lost 5 bases and J lost 1, with 8 bases in between. The CDR3 loop reads CASSRDTNTEAFF. The CDR3 coding sequence is TGTGCCAGCAGTAGGGACACGAACACTGAAGCTTTCTTT.

This clone came up a few times. V and J are TRBV11-2 and TRBJ2-3, with 13 bases identical to TRBD2. Germline V gene data show CDR1 as SGHAT and CDR2 as FQNNGV. CDR3 length: 19 residues. The trim removed 5 bases at V and 0 bases at J, leaving 11 bases unmatched. The CDR3: CASSQTILAGGSSTDTQYF. In DNA, the CDR3 is TGTGCCAGCAGCCAAACAATACTAGCGGGGGGGTCTAGCACAGATACGCAGTATTTT.

The chain's CDR3 is CAISAKGSPGYEQYF. The CDR3 bases are TGTGCCATCAGCGCCAAAGGGAGCCCGGGGTACGAGCAGTACTTC. This chain connects TRBV10-3 to TRBJ2-7; D perhaps matches TRBD2 (5 bases). Germline CDR1 ENHRY, CDR2 SYGVKD. The V and J ends lost 6 bases and 4 bases respectively, with 19 bases between them. The CDR3 spans 15 residues.

The chain joins TRBV2 to TRBJ2-1; 8 nucleotides match TRBD2. Germline assignment: CDR1 SNHLY and CDR2 FYNNEI. J lost 6 bases, V lost 7 bases, and 8 bases had no gene match. The CDR3 spans 14 residues. CDR3 region: CASNPLAVINEQFF. CDR3 nucleotide sequence: TGTGCCAGCAATCCACTAGCGGTAATCAATGAGCAGTTCTTC.

This clone was found once. The V and J genes are TRBV6-1 and TRBJ2-7, with 12 bases that match TRBD2. The V gene's germline CDR1 is MNHNS and CDR2 SASEGT. This CDR3 comprises 15 residues. Unmatched junction bases numbered 4, after V lost 4 bases and J lost 3 bases. CDR3 in DNA: TGTGCCAGCAGTGGTTTGACTAGCGGGAGCTACGAGCAGTACTTC. Translated, it gives CASSGLTSGSYEQYF.

The chain uses TRBV30 and TRBJ2-7; TRBD1 is a possible D gene (6 bases). This CDR3 has 14 amino acids. Between the trimmed V and J ends, which lost 4 bases and 3 bases, there was a span of 16 bases. CDR1 is GTSNPN, CDR2 SVGIG, per germline (reference sequence). CDR3 sequence: CAWKPDSSFYEQYF. The CDR3 DNA follows: TGTGCCTGGAAGCCGGACAGCTCCTTCTACGAGCAGTACTTC. The full variable domain, rest sourced from reference TRBV30 and TRBJ2-7, is SQTIHQWPATLVQPVGSPLSLECTVEGTSNPNLYWYRQAAGRGLQLLFYSVGIGQISSEVPQNLSASRPQDRQFILSSKKLLLSDSGFYLCAWKPDSSFYEQYFGPGTRLTVT.

J is TRBJ2-6 and V is TRBV5-4; possibly TRBD1 for D (5 bases). This CDR3 region has 17 residues. Germline V gives CDR1 SGHNT, CDR2 YYREEE (reference sequence). Trimming removed 4 bases at V and 4 bases at J, with 18 bases between. The CDR3 DNA follows: TGTGCCAGCAGCGCCCAGGCTGGGGCGCGGGGGGCCAACGTCCTGACTTTC. Amino acids: CASSAQAGARGANVLTF.

This clone was recorded a few times. V gene TRBV27 combines with J gene TRBJ1-1, with D perhaps TRBD1 (6 bases). Germline assignment: CDR1 MNHEY and CDR2 SMNVEV (reference sequence). This CDR3 region has 14 residues. V gave up 3 bases and J gave up 5 bases, with 13 bases separating them. CDR3 coding DNA: TGTGCCAGCAGTTTCTCAGGGGCCAGGACTGAAGCTTTCTTT. Translated: CASSFSGARTEAFF.

The rearrangement links TRBV6-5 to TRBJ2-7; D might be TRBD2 (5 bases). Germline assignment: CDR1 MNHEY and CDR2 SVGAGI. V gave up 2 bases and J gave up 5 bases, with 16 bases separating them. CDR3 length: 15 amino acids. The CDR3 DNA reads as TGTGCCAGCAGTTACCTCCCCGGACTCTTTAACGAGCAGTACTTC. Amino acids: CASSYLPGLFNEQYF.

This clone turned up a few times. The V call is TRBV18, the J call TRBJ2-3; the D is unclear. This CDR3 is 14 amino acids long. Germline lookup yields CDR1 KGHSH and CDR2 LQKENI. V was clipped by 0 bases and J by 8 bases, with 12 bases between them. The DNA of the CDR3 is TGTGCCAGCTCACCACCGGCGCGCCGACTTACGCAGTATTTT. Its protein product is CASSPPARRLTQYF. Full variable domain (outside the CDR3, taken from reference TRBV18 and TRBJ2-3): NAGVMQNPRHLVRRRGQEARLRCSPMKGHSHVYWYRQLPEEGLKFMVYLQKENIIDESGMPKERFSAEFPKEGPSILRIQQVVRGDSAAYFCASSPPARRLTQYFGPGTRLTVL.

The CDR3 region is CSVGGLDREGLNEQYF. The CDR3 DNA is TGCAGCGTGGGGGGGCTGGACAGAGAAGGGCTGAACGAGCAGTACTTC. This chain joins TRBV29-1 and TRBJ2-7; a weak D match, TRBD2 (7 bases). This CDR3 is built from 16 residues. Trimming shortened V by 6 bases and J by 5 bases, and 26 bases separated the two germline ends. Germline V CDR1 and CDR2: SQVTM, ANQGSEA.

The gene calls are TRBV5-1 and TRBJ2-5, with 15 positions matching TRBD2. The V and J ends lost 4 bases and 3 bases, in that order; junction bases with no gene match: 10. This CDR3 contains 18 residues. Germline V gene sequence: CDR1 SGHRS, CDR2 YFSETQ. CDR3 DNA: TGCGCCAGCAGCAAGGGACTAGCGGGGGGCGCGATAGAAGAGACCCAGTACTTC. Amino acids: CASSKGLAGGAIEETQYF.

The chain recombines TRBV5-1 with TRBJ1-1, with TRBD1 matching over 7 bases. V shed 0 bases and J 6 bases; nucleotides not matched to a gene: 2. The CDR3 covers 13 residues. Germline V gene data show CDR1 as SGHRS and CDR2 as YFSETQ. The CDR3 DNA reads TGCGCCAGCAGCTTGGATAGGGGGCCTGAAGCTTTCTTT. Its protein is CASSLDRGPEAFF.

This chain uses TRBV10-3 with TRBJ2-1, with 10 bases aligning to TRBD1. Unmatched junction bases numbered 9, after V lost 2 bases and J lost 5 bases. Germline assignment: CDR1 ENHRY and CDR2 SYGVKD. The CDR3 is made up of 17 amino acids. In DNA form, the CDR3 reads TGTGCCATCAGTGAGGGTTCGGGACAGGGGACAAACAATGAGCAGTTCTTC. This encodes CAISEGSGQGTNNEQFF.

The rearrangement uses TRBV27 and TRBJ2-1; 9 nucleotides line up with TRBD2. The J segment lost 6 bases and the V segment lost 2 bases, leaving 2 bases of the junction unmatched. Germline V gene lookup returns CDR1 MNHEY and CDR2 SMNVEV (reference sequence). The CDR3 spans 14 residues. The CDR3 protein is CASSLRREGNEQFF. For the CDR3, the DNA is TGTGCCAGCAGTTTACGGCGGGAGGGCAATGAGCAGTTCTTC.

V usage is TRBV4-2 and J usage is TRBJ2-1; TRBD2 matches at 9 bases. This CDR3 is 15 amino acids long. The V gene end was trimmed by 4 bases and the J gene end by 4 bases; junction bases not matched to a gene: 5. Germline lookup yields CDR1 LGHNA and CDR2 YNFKEQ. The CDR3 spells CASSRRLADYNEQFF. Here the CDR3 DNA reads TGTGCCAGCAGCCGCCGACTAGCGGATTACAATGAGCAGTTCTTC.

The CDR3 here is CASSSGTSGNNEQFF. The CDR3 DNA follows: TGTGCCAGCAGTTCCGGGACTAGCGGTAACAATGAGCAGTTCTTC. The chain recombines TRBV6-6 with TRBJ2-1; 11 bases map to TRBD2. CDR1 MNHNY and CDR2 SVGAGI come from the germline V gene (reference sequence). The CDR3 is 15 residues long. The ends lost 4 bases at V and 5 bases at J; junction bases unmatched: 4.

This clone came up once. The rearrangement joins TRBV19 to TRBJ1-4; 9 nucleotides align to TRBD1. Losses at the gene ends were 5 bases for V and 6 bases for J; bases not matched to a gene: 7. The length of the CDR3 is 15 residues. Germline V CDR1 and CDR2: LNHDA, SQIVND (reference sequence). CDR3 DNA sequence: TGTGCCAGTAGTCTCTCCGGGACAGGGCATGAAAAACTGTTTTTT. As protein: CASSLSGTGHEKLFF.

This clone was picked up one time. Other DNA variants within this sample encode the same CDR3. The V call is TRBV2, the J call TRBJ2-3; no clear D gene. Germline CDR1 is SNHLY and CDR2 is FYNNEI. The CDR3 covers 12 residues. V was trimmed by 2 bases and J by 3 bases, leaving 3 bases between them. DNA of the CDR3: TGTGCCAGCAGTGAACGTACAGATACGCAGTATTTT. It codes for CASSERTDTQYF.

The chain is built from TRBV10-2 and TRBJ2-7, with TRBD2 identical over 10 bases. The CDR3 runs 15 residues. Germline assignment: CDR1 WSHSY and CDR2 SAAADI. After removal of 4 bases from V and 5 bases from J, the junction contained 8 bases not matched to a gene. CDR3 in amino acids: CASSASSGSVDEQYF. The CDR3 DNA sequence: TGCGCCAGCAGTGCGTCTAGCGGGAGTGTCGACGAGCAGTACTTC.

The chain couples TRBV5-1 to TRBJ2-2; TRBD1 matches at 11 bases. The ends lost 0 bases at V and 4 bases at J; junction bases unmatched: 2. There are 16 residues in the CDR3. Germline values: CDR1 SGHRS, CDR2 YFSETQ. The CDR3 nucleotides read TGCGCCAGCAGCTTGGAAGGGACAGGGGGCACCGGGGAGCTGTTTTTT. Translated, it gives CASSLEGTGGTGELFF.

This chain joins TRBV7-3 and TRBJ2-5, with 14 bases identical to TRBD2. The CDR3 sequence is 15 residues long. V lost 5 bases, J lost 3 bases, and 2 bases stayed unmatched. Germline-derived CDR1 and CDR2 are SGHTA and FQGTGA. CDR3 sequence reads: CASSPGLAGEETQYF. CDR3 nucleotide sequence: TGTGCCAGCAGCCCGGGACTAGCGGGAGAAGAGACCCAGTACTTC.

This chain joins TRBV4-2 and TRBJ2-7; D not certain. The CDR3 is 20 amino acids. V was cut by 1 base and J by 2 bases, with 27 bases left in between. In germline, CDR1 is LGHNA, CDR2 YNFKEQ. The CDR3 sequence is CASSQAQSSVSTINPYEQYF. In nucleotides, the CDR3 is TGTGCCAGCAGCCAAGCGCAGTCGTCAGTGTCAACGATAAACCCCTACGAGCAGTACTTC.

The V gene is TRBV28, the J gene TRBJ1-4, with TRBD1 identical over 7 bases. Germline CDR1 is MDHEN and CDR2 is SYDVKM. CDR3 length: 14 residues. With V trimmed by 2 bases and J by 5 bases, 2 bases remained unmatched. CDR3: CASSLDRVNEKLFF. The CDR3 DNA reads as TGTGCCAGCAGTTTAGACAGGGTCAATGAAAAACTGTTTTTT.